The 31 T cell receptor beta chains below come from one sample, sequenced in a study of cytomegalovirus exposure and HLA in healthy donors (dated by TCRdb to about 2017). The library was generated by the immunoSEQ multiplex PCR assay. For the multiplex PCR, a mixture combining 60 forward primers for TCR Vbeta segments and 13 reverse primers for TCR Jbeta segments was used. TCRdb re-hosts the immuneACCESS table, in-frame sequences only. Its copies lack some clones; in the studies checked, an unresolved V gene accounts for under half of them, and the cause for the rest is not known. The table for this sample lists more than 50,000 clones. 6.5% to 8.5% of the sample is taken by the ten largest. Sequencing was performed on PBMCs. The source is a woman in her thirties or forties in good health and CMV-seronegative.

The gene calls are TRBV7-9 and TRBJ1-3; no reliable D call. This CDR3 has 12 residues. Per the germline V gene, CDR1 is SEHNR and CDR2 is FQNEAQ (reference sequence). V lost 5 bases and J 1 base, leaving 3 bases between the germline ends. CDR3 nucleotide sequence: TGTGCCAGCAGCCAATCTGGAAACACCATATATTTT. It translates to CASSQSGNTIYF.

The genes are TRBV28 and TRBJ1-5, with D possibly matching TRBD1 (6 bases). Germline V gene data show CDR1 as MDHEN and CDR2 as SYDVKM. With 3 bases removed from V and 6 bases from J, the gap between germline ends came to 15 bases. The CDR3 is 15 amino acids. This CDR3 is CASSFSGGMGQPQHF. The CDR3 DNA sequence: TGTGCCAGCAGTTTTTCTGGGGGCATGGGTCAGCCCCAGCATTTT.

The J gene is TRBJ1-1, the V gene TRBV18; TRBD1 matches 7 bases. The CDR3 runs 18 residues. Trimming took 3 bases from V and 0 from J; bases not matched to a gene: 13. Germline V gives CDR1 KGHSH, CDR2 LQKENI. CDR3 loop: CASSPREGAGGMNTEAFF. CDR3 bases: TGTGCCAGCTCACCCCGAGAGGGGGCGGGGGGTATGAACACTGAAGCTTTCTTT.

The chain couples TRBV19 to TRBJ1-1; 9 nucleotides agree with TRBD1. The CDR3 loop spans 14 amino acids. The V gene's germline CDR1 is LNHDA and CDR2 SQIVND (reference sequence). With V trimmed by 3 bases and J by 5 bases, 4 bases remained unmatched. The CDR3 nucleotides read TGTGCCAGTAGTATCACAGGGGGCGCGACTGAAGCTTTCTTT. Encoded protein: CASSITGGATEAFF. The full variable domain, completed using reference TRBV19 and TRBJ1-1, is DGGITQSPKYLFRKEGQNVTLSCEQNLNHDAMYWYRQDPGQGLRLIYYSQIVNDFQKGDIAEGYSVSREKKESFPLTVTSAQKNPTAFYLCASSITGGATEAFFGQGTRLTVV.

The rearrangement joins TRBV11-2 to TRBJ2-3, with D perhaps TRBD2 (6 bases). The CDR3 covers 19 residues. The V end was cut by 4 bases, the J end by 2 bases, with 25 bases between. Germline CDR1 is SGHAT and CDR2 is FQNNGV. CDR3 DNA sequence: TGTGCCAGCAGCTCCTATCCGGGAGCAGCTGTTCTATACACAGATACGCAGTATTTT. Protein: CASSSYPGAAVLYTDTQYF.

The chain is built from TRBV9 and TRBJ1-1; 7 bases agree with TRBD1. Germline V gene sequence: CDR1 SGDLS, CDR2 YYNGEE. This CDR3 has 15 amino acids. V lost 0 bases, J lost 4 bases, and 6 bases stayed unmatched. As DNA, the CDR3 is TGTGCCAGCAGCGTAGGCCCAGGGGGAGTCACTGAAGCTTTCTTT. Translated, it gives CASSVGPGGVTEAFF.

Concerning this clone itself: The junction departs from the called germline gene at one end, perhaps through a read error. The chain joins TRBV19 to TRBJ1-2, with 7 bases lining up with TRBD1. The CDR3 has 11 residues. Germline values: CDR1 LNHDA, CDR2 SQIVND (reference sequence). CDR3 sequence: CASSMGQSRSF. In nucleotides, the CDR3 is TGTGCCAGTAGTATGGGACAGAGTAGATCTTTC.

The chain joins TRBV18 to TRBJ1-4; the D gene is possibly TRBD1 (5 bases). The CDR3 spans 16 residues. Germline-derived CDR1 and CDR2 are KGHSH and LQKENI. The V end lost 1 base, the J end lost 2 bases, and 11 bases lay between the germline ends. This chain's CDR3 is CASSPQKGFTNEKLFF. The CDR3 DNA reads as TGTGCCAGCTCACCACAAAAGGGGTTCACTAATGAAAAACTGTTTTTT.

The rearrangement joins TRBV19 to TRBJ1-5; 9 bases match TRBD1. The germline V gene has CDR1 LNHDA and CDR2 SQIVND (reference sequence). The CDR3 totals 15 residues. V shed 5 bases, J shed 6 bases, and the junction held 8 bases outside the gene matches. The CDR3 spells CASSSSGTGSQPQHF. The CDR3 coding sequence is TGTGCCAGTAGTTCCTCCGGGACAGGGAGTCAGCCCCAGCATTTT.

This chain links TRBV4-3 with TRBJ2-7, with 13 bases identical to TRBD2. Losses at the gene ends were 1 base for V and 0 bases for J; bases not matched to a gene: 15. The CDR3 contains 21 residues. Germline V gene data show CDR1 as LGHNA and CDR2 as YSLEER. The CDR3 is CASSQAPPGGLAGASSYEQYF. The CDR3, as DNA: TGCGCCAGCAGCCAAGCCCCTCCTGGTGGACTAGCGGGAGCTTCCTCCTACGAGCAGTACTTC.

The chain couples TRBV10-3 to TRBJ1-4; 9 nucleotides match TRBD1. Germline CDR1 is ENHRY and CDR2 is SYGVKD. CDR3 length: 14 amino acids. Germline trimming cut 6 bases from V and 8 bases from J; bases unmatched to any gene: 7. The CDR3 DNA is TGTGCCATCAGCCCGGGACAGGGTGGCGAAAAACTGTTTTTT. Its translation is CAISPGQGGEKLFF.

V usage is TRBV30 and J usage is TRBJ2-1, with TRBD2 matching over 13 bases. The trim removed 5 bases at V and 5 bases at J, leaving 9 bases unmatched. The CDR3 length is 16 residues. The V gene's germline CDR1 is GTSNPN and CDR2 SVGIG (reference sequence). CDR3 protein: CAWECTLAGGDNEQFF. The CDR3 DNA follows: TGTGCCTGGGAATGTACACTAGCGGGAGGGGACAATGAGCAGTTCTTC. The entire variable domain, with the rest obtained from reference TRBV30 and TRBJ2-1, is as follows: SQTIHQWPATLVQPVGSPLSLECTVEGTSNPNLYWYRQAAGRGLQLLFYSVGIGQISSEVPQNLSASRPQDRQFILSSKKLLLSDSGFYLCAWECTLAGGDNEQFFGPGTRLTVL.

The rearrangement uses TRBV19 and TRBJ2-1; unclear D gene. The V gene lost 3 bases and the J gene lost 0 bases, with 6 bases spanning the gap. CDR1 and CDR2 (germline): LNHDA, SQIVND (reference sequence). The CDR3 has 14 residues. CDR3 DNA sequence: TGTGCCAGTAGTATCCATAGCTCCTACAATGAGCAGTTCTTC. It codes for CASSIHSSYNEQFF.

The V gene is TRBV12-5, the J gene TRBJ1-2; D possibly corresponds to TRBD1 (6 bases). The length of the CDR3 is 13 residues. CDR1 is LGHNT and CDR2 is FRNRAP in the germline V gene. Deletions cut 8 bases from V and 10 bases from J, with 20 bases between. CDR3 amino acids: CASLDWDTASYTF. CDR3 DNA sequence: TGTGCTAGTTTGGATTGGGACACCGCATCCTACACCTTC.

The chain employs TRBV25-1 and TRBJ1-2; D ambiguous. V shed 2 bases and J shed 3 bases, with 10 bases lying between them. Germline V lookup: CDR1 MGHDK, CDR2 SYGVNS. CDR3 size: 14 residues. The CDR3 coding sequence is TGTGCCAGCAGTGAACACCGGGAGGACTATGGCTACACCTTC. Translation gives CASSEHREDYGYTF.

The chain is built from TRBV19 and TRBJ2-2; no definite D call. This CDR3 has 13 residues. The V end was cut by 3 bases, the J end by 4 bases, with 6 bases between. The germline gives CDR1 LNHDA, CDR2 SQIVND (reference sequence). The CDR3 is CASSMAATGELFF. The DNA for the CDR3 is TGTGCCAGTAGTATGGCCGCCACCGGGGAGCTGTTTTTT. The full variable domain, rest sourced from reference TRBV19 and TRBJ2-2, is DGGITQSPKYLFRKEGQNVTLSCEQNLNHDAMYWYRQDPGQGLRLIYYSQIVNDFQKGDIAEGYSVSREKKESFPLTVTSAQKNPTAFYLCASSMAATGELFFGEGSRLTVL.

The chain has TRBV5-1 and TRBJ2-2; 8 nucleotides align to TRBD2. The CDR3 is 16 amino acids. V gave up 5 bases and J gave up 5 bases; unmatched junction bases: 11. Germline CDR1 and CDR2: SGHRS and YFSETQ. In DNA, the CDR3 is TGCGCCAGCAGTCCCGGGACTAGTCTATGGACCGGGGAGCTGTTTTTT. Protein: CASSPGTSLWTGELFF.

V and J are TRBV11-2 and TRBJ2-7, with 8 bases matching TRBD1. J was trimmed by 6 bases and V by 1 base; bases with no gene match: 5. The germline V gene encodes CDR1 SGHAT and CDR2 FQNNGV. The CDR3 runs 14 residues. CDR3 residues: CASSLGQGAFEQYF. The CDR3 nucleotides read TGTGCCAGCAGCTTAGGGCAGGGGGCTTTCGAGCAGTACTTC. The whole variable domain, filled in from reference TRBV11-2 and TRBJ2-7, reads EAGVAQSPRYKIIEKRQSVAFWCNPISGHATLYWYQQILGQGPKLLIQFQNNGVVDDSQLPKDRFSAERLKGVDSTLKIQPAKLEDSAVYLCASSLGQGAFEQYFGPGTRLTVT.

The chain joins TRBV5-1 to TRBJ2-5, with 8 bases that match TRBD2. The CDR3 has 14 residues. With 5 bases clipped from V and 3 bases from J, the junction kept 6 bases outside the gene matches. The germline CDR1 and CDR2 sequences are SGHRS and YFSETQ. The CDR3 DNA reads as TGCGCCAGCAGGCGGACTAGCAGCAAAGAGACCCAGTACTTC. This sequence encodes CASRRTSSKETQYF.

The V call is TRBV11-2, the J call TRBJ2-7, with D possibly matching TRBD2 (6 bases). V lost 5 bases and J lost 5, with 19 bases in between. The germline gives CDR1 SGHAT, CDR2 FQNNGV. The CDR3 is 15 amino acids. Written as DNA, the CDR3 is TGTGCCAGCAGCCCCGGGACTGAAATGTACCACGAGCAGTACTTC. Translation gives CASSPGTEMYHEQYF.

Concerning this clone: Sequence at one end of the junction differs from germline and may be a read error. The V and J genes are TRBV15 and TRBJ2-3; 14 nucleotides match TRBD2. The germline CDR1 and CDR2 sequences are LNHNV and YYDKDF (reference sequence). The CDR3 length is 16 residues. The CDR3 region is CATSSGLAGGTDKQYF. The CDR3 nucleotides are TGTGCCACCAGCAGCGGACTAGCGGGGGGCACAGATAAGCAGTATTTT.

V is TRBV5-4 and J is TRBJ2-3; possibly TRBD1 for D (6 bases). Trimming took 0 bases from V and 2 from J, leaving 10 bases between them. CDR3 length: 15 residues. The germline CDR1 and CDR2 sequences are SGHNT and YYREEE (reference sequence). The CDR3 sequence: CASSLGQVSTDTQYF. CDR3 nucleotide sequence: TGTGCCAGCAGCTTGGGACAGGTCTCCACAGATACGCAGTATTTT.

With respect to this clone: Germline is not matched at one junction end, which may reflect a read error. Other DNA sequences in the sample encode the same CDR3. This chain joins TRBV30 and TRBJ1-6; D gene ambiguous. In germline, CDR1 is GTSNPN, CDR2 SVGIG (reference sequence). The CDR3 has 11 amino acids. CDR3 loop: CAWSAVSPLHF. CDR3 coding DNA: TGTGCCTGGAGTGCTGTGTCACCCCTACACTTT.

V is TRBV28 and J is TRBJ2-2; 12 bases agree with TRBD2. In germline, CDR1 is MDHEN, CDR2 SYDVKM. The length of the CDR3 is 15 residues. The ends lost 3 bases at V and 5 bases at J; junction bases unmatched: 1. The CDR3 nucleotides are TGTGCCAGCAGTTTGACTAGCGGGAGAACCGGGGAGCTGTTTTTT. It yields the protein CASSLTSGRTGELFF.

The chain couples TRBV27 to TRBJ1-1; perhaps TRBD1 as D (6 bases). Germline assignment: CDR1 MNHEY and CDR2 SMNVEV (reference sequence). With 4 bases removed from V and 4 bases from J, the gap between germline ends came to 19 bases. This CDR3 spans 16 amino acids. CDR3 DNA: TGTGCCAGCAGTTCTACCGTACAGGGACGGGCCACTGAAGCTTTCTTT. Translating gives CASSSTVQGRATEAFF.

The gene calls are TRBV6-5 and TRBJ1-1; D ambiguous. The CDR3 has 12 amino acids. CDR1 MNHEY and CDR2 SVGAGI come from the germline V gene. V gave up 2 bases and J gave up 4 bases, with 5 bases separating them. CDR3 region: CASSYEGTEAFF. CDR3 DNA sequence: TGTGCCAGCAGTTACGAGGGCACTGAAGCTTTCTTT.

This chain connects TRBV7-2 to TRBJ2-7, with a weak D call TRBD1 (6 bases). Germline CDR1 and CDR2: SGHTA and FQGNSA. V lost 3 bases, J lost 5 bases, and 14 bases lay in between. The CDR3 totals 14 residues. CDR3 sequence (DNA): TGTGCCAGCAGCTTCGGGACACTCGGCGACGAGCAGTACTTC. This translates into CASSFGTLGDEQYF.

The CDR3 protein is CASSRGQGADTIYF. CDR3 in DNA: TGCGCCAGCAGCAGAGGACAGGGGGCTGACACCATATATTTT. V and J are TRBV5-1 and TRBJ1-3; 11 positions match TRBD1. V gave up 4 bases and J gave up 8 bases; unmatched junction bases: 5. Germline V gene lookup returns CDR1 SGHRS and CDR2 YFSETQ. The CDR3 sequence is 14 residues long.

CDR3 in DNA: TGTGCCAGCAGCCCTCGGGAGGGCAGCCTTAACTATGGCTACACCTTC. Its protein product is CASSPREGSLNYGYTF. This chain connects TRBV7-8 to TRBJ1-2; D not resolved. V shed 5 bases and J shed 1 base, with 17 bases lying between them. Germline assignment: CDR1 SGHVS and CDR2 FQNEAQ. CDR3 length: 16 amino acids.

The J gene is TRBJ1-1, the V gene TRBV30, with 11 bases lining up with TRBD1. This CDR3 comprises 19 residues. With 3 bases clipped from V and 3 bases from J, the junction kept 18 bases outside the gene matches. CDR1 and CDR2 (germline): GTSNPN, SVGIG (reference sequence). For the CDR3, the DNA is TGTGCCTGGAGAGGGACAGGGGGGAGATTTACAATAGGGGACACTGAAGCTTTCTTT. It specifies CAWRGTGGRFTIGDTEAFF.

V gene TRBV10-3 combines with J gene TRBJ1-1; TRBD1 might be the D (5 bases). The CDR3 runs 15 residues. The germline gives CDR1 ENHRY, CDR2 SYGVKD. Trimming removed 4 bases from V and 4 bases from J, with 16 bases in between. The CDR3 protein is CAISGSRDSGTEAFF. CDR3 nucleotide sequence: TGTGCCATCAGTGGGTCCAGGGATTCTGGCACTGAAGCTTTCTTT.